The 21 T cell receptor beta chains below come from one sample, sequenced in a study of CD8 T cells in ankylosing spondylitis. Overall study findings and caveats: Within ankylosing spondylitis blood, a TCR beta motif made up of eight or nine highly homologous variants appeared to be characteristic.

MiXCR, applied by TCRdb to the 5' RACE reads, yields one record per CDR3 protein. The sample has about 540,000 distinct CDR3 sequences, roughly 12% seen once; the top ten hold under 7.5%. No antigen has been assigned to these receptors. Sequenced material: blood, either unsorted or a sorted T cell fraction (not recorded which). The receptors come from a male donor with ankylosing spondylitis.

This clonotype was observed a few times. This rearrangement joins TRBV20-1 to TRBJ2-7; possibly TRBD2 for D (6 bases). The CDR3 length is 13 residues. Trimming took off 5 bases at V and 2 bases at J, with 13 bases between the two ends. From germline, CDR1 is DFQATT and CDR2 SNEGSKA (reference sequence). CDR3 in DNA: TGCAGTGCTCGCGGACTATCTACCTACGAGCAGTACTTC. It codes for CSARGLSTYEQYF.

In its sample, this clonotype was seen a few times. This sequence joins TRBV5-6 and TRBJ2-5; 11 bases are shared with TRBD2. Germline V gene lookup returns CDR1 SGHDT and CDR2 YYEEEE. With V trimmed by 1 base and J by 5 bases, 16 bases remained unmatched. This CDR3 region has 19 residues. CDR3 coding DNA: TGTGCCAGCAGCTTGAGCCGAGGTAGCGGGAGGGCCAAGGGGGAGACCCAGTACTTC. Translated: CASSLSRGSGRAKGETQYF.

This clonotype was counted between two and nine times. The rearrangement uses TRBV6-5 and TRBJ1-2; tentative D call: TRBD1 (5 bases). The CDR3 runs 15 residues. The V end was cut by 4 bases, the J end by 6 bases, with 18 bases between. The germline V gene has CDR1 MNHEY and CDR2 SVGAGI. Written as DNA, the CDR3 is TGTGCCAGCAGTTCCCGCACGGGGCGACTGGATGGCTACACCTTC. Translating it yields CASSSRTGRLDGYTF.

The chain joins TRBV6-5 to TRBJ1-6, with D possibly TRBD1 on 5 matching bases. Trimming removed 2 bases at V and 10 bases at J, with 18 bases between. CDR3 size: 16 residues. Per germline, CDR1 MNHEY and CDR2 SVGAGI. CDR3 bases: TGTGCCAGCAGTTACACTTACCCGGGACTACGATCACCCCTCCACTTT. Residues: CASSYTYPGLRSPLHF.

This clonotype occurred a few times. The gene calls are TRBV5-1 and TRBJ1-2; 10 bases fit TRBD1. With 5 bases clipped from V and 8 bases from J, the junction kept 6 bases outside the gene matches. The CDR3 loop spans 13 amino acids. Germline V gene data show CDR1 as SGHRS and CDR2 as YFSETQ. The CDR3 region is CASSTGTGDGYTF. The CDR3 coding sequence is TGCGCCAGCAGTACCGGGACAGGGGACGGCTACACCTTC.

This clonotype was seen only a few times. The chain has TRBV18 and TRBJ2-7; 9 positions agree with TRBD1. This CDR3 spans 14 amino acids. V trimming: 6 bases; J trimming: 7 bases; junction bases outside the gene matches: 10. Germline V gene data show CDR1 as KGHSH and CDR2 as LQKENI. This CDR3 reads CASSPGQGLREQYV. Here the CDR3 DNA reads TGTGCCAGCTCGCCGGGACAGGGTTTGAGGGAGCAGTACGTC.

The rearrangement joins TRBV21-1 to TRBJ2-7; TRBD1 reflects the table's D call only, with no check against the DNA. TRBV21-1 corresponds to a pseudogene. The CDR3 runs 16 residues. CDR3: CASSKALRDGRSEQYV. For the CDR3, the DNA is TGTGCCAGCAGCAAAGCCCTCCGGGACGGTAGATCCGAGCAGTACGTC.

CDR3 region: CASSVRAGGYNEQFF. The DNA of the CDR3 is TGTGCCAGCAGCGTAAGGGCGGGAGGTTACAATGAGCAGTTCTTC. The rearrangement joins TRBV9 to TRBJ2-1; 8 bases align to TRBD2. The CDR3 consists of 15 residues. Germline-derived CDR1 and CDR2 are SGDLS and YYNGEE. With 1 base clipped from V and 4 bases from J, the junction kept 4 bases outside the gene matches.

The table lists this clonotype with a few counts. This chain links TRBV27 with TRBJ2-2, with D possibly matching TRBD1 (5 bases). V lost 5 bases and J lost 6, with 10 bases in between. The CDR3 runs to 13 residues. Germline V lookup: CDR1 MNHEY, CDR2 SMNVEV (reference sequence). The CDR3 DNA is TGTGCCAGCAGTCGACAGTTCGCCGGGGAGCTGTTTTTT. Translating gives CASSRQFAGELFF.

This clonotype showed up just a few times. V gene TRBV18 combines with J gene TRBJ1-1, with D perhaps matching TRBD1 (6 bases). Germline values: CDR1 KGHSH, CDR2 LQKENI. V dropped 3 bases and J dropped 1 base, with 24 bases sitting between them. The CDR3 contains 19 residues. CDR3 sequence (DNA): TGTGCCAGCTCACCGGTTTCCGGGACACAATTTAGACCGAACACTGAAGCTTTCTTT. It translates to CASSPVSGTQFRPNTEAFF.

In nucleotides, the CDR3 is TGTGCCAGCAGTGACAGCTTGGCTAGCTATGGCTACACCTTC. Amino acid sequence: CASSDSLASYGYTF. The rearrangement links TRBV6-1 to TRBJ1-2; D unclear. The CDR3 length is 14 residues. From germline, CDR1 is MNHNS and CDR2 SASEGT. V was pared by 3 bases and J by 4 bases, with 12 bases between.

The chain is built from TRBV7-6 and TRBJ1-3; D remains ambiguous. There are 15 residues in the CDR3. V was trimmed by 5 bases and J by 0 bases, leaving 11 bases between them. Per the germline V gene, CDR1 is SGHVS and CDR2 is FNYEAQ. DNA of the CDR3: TGTGCCAGCAGCACTCCAGACCCCTCTGGAAACACCATATATTTT. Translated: CASSTPDPSGNTIYF.

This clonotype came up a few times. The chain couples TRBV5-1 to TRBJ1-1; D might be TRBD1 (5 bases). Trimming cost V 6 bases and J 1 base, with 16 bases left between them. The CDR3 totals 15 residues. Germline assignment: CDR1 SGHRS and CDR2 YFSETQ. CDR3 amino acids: CASKVNPTENTEAFF. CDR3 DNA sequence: TGCGCCAGCAAAGTCAACCCGACAGAGAACACTGAAGCTTTCTTT.

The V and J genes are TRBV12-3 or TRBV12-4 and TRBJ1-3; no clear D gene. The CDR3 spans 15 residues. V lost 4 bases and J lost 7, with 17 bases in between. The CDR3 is CASSSLGSLTNTIYF. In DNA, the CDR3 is TGTGCCAGCAGTTCCCTCGGGTCCCTTACGAACACCATATATTTT.

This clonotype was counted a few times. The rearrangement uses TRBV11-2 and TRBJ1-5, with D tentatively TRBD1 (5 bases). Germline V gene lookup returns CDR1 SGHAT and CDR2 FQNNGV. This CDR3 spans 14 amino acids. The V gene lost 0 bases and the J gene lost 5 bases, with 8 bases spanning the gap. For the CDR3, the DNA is TGTGCCAGCAGCTTAGAACTCAGGGATCAGCCCCAGCATTTT. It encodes CASSLELRDQPQHF.

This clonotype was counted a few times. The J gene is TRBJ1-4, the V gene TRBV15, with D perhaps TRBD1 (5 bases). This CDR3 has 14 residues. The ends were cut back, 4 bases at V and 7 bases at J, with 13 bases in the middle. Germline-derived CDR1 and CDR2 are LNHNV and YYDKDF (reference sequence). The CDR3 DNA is TGTGCCACCAGCAACTACCAAACAGGTGAAAAACTGTTTTTT. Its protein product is CATSNYQTGEKLFF.

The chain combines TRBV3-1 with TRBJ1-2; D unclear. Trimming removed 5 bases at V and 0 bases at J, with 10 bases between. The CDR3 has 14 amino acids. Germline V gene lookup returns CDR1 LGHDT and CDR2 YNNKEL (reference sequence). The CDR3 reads CASSFLDPNYGYTF. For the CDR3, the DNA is TGTGCCAGCAGCTTTCTGGATCCTAACTATGGCTACACCTTC.

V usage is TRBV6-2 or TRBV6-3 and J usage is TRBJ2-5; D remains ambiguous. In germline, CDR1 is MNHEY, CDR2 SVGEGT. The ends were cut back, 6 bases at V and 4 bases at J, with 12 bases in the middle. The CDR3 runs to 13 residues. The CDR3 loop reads CASRTPGPETQYF. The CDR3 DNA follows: TGTGCCAGCAGAACCCCGGGTCCAGAGACCCAGTACTTC.

The CDR3 DNA is TGCAGTGCTAGCCGGACTAGTGGTTACGAGCAGTACGTC. This encodes CSASRTSGYEQYV. This chain uses TRBV20-1 with TRBJ2-7, with 7 nucleotides matching TRBD2. V lost 3 bases and J lost 4; bases outside the gene matches: 6. The length of the CDR3 is 13 residues. Germline assignment: CDR1 DFQATT and CDR2 SNEGSKA (reference sequence).

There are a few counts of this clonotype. CDR3 coding DNA: TGTGCCAGCAGTTTTCCGCTAGGCAGCGCCTACAATGAGCAGTTCTTC. It is translated as CASSFPLGSAYNEQFF. The V gene is TRBV7-2, the J gene TRBJ2-1; D remains ambiguous. V lost 6 bases to trimming and J lost 2 bases, with 17 bases between them. The CDR3 sequence is 16 residues long. Germline CDR1 SGHTA, CDR2 FQGNSA. The full variable domain, rest sourced from reference TRBV7-2 and TRBJ2-1, is GAGVSQSPSNKVTEKGKDVELRCDPISGHTALYWYRQSLGQGLEFLIYFQGNSAPDKSGLPSDRFSAERTGGSVSTLTIQRTQQEDSAVYLCASSFPLGSAYNEQFFGPGTRLTVL.

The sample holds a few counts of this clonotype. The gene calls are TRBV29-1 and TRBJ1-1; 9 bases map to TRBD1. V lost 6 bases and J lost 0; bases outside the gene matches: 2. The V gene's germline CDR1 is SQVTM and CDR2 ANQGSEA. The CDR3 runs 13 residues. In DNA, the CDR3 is TGCAGCGTAGACAGGGGGATGAACACTGAAGCTTTCTTT. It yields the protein CSVDRGMNTEAFF.